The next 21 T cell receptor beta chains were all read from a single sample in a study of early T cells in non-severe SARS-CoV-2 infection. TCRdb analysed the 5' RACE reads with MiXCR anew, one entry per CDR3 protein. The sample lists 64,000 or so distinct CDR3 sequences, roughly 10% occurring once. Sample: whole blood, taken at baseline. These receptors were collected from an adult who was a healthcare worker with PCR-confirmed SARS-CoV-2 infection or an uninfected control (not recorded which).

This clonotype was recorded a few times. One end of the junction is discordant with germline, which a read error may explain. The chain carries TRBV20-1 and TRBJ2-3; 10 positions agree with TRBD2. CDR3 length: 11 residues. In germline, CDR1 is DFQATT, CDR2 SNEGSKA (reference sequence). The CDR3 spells CSASRSGGLNF. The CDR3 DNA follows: TGCAGTGCTAGTCGTAGCGGGGGGTTGAATTTT.

The CDR3 bases are TGTGCCAGCAGCTTAGGAGGGGGTGGCTACGAGCAGTACTTC. Amino acid sequence: CASSLGGGGYEQYF. V and J are TRBV7-2 and TRBJ2-7; weak D call: TRBD1 (6 bases). Germline V gene lookup returns CDR1 SGHTA and CDR2 FQGNSA. V was cut by 1 base and J by 3 bases, with 10 bases left in between. This CDR3 spans 14 amino acids.

The DNA for the CDR3 is TGCAGTGCTCAGACAGGGGTGGGCAATTCACCCCTCCACTTT. Protein sequence: CSAQTGVGNSPLHF. The chain uses TRBV20-1 and TRBJ1-6; TRBD1 matches at 8 bases. J was trimmed by 7 bases and V by 5 bases; bases with no gene match: 7. Germline loops: CDR1 DFQATT, CDR2 SNEGSKA (reference sequence). CDR3 length: 14 residues.

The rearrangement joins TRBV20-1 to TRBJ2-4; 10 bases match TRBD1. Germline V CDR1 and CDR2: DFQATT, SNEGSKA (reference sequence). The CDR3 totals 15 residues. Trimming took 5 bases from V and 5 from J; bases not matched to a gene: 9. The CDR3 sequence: CSAGRGQGPQNIQYF. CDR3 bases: TGCAGTGCTGGGAGGGGACAGGGGCCCCAAAACATTCAGTACTTC.

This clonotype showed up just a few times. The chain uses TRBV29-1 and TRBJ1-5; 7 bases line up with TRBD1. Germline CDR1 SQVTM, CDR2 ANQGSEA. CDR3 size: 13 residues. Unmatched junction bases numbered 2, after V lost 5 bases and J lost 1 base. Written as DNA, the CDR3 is TGCAGCGTTACACAGGGGAGCAATCAGCCCCAGCATTTT. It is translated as CSVTQGSNQPQHF. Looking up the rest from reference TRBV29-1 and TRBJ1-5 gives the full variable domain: SAVISQKPSRDICQRGTSLTIQCQVDSQVTMMFWYRQQPGQSLTLIATANQGSEATYESGFVIDKFPISRPNLTFSTLTVSNMSPEDSSIYLCSVTQGSNQPQHFGDGTRLSIL.

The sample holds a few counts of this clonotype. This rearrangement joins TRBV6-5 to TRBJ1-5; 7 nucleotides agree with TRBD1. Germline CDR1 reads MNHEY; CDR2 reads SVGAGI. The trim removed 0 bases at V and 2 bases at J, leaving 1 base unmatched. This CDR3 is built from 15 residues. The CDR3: CASSYSGGRNQPQHF. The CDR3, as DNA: TGTGCCAGCAGTTACTCAGGGGGCCGCAATCAGCCCCAGCATTTT.

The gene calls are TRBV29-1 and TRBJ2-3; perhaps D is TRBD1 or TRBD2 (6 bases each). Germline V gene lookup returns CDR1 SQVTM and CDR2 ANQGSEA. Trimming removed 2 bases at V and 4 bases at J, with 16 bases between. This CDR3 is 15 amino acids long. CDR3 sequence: CSVETGAGLPDTQYF. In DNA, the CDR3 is TGCAGCGTTGAAACGGGGGCCGGGCTGCCAGATACGCAGTATTTT.

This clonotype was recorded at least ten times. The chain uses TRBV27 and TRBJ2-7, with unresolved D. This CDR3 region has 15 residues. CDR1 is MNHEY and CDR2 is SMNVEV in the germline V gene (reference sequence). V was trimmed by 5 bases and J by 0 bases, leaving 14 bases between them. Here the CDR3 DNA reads TGTGCCAGCAGTCCGCGACTCGCCAGCTCCTACGAGCAGTACTTC. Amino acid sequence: CASSPRLASSYEQYF.

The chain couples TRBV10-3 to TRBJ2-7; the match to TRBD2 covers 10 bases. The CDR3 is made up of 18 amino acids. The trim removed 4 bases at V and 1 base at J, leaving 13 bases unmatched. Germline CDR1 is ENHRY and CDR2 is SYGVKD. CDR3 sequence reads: CAISGGLAGARKSYEQYF. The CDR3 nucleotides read TGTGCCATCAGTGGAGGGCTAGCGGGGGCCCGGAAATCCTACGAGCAGTACTTC.

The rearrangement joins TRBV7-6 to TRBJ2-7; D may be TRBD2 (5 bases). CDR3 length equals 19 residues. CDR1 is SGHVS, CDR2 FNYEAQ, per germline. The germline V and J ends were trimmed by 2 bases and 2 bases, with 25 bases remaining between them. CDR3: CASSLLRVPPERTAYEQYF. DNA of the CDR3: TGTGCCAGCAGCTTACTGAGGGTACCACCTGAACGTACGGCCTACGAGCAGTACTTC.

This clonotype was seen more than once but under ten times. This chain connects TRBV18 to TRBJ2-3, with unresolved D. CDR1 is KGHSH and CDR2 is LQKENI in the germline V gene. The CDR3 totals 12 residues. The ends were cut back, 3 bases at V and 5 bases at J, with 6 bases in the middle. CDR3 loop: CASSPARDTQYF. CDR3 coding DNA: TGTGCCAGCTCACCGGCGAGAGATACGCAGTATTTT. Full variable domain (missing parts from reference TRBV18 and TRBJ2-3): NAGVMQNPRHLVRRRGQEARLRCSPMKGHSHVYWYRQLPEEGLKFMVYLQKENIIDESGMPKERFSAEFPKEGPSILRIQQVVRGDSAAYFCASSPARDTQYFGPGTRLTVL.

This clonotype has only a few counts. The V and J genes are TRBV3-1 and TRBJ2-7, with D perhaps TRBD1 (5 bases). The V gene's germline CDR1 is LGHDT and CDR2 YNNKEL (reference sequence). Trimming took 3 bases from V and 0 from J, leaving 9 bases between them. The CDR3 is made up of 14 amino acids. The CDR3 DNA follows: TGTGCCAGCAGCCAGCGACAGAGCTCCTACGAGCAGTACTTC. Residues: CASSQRQSSYEQYF.

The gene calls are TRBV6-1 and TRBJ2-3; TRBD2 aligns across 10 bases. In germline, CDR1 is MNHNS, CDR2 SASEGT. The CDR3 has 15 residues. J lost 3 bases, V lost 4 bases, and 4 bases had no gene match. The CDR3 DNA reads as TGTGCCAGCAGTGCTACTAGCGGGGCAACAGATACGCAGTATTTT. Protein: CASSATSGATDTQYF.

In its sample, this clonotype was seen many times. The CDR3 DNA sequence: TGCGCCAGCAGCGGAAACAGGGAGTCCTACAATGAGCAGTTCTTC. Translation gives CASSGNRESYNEQFF. The chain is built from TRBV5-1 and TRBJ2-1, with a tentative D call TRBD1 (6 bases). The CDR3 consists of 15 residues. The germline CDR1 and CDR2 sequences are SGHRS and YFSETQ. V was trimmed by 4 bases and J by 1 base, leaving 12 bases between them.

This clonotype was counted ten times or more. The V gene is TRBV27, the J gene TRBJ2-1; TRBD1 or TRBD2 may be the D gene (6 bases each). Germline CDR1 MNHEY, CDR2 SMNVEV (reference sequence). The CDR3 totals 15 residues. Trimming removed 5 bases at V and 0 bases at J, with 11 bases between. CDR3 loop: CASSPGGYSYNEQFF. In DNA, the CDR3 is TGTGCCAGCAGTCCCGGGGGCTACTCCTACAATGAGCAGTTCTTC.

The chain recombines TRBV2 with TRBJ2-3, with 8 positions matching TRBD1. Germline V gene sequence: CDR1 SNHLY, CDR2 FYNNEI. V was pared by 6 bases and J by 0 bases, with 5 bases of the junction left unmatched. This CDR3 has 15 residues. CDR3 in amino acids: CASRRDRQSTDTQYF. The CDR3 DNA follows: TGTGCCAGCAGAAGGGACAGGCAAAGCACAGATACGCAGTATTTT.

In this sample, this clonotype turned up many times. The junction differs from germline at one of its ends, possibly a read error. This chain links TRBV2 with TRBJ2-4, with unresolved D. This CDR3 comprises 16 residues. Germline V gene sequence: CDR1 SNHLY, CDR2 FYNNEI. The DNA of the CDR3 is TGTGCCAGCAGAGAAGGGAATTACGCAGCCAAAAACATTCAGTACTTC. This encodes CASREGNYAAKNIQYF.

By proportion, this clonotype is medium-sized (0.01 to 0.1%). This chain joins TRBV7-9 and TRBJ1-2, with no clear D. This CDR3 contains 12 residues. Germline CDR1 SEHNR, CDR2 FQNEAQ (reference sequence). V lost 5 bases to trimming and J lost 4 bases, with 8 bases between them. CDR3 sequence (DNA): TGTGCCAGCAGCCATGGGAGCTATGGCTACACCTTC. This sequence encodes CASSHGSYGYTF.

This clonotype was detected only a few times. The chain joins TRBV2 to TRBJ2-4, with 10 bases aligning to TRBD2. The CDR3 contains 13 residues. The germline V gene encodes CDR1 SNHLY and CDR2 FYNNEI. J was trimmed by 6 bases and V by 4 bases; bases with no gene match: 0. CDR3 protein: CASSGTSGNIQYF. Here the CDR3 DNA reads TGTGCCAGCAGTGGGACTAGCGGAAACATTCAGTACTTC.

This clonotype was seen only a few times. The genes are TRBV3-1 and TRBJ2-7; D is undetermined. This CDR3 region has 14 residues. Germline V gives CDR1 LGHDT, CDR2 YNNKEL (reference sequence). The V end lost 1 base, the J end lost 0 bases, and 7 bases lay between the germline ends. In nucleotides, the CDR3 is TGTGCCAGCAGCCAAGCCCTGAGCTCCTACGAGCAGTACTTC. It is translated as CASSQALSSYEQYF.

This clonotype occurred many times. The CDR3 sequence: CASSLTGGGQETQYF. The CDR3, as DNA: TGTGCCAGCAGCTTAACAGGGGGCGGTCAAGAGACCCAGTACTTC. The gene calls are TRBV7-2 and TRBJ2-5, with 9 nucleotides matching TRBD1. Looked up from germline, CDR1 is SGHTA and CDR2 is FQGNSA. CDR3 length: 15 residues. Trimming took 2 bases from V and 2 from J; bases not matched to a gene: 3.